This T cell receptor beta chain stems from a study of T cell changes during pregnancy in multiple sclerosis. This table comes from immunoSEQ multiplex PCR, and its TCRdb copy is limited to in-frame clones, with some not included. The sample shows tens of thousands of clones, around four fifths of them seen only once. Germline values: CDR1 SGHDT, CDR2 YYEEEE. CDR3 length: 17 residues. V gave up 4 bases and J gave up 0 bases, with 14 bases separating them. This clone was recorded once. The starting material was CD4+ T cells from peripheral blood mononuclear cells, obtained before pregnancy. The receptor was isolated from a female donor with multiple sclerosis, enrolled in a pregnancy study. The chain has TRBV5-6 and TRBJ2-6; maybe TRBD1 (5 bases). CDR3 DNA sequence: TGTGCCAGCAGCCTATACTGGGGCCCCTCTGGGGCCAACGTCCTGACTTTC. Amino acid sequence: CASSLYWGPSGANVLTF.